This is a list of T cell receptor beta chains from one sample in a study of blood T cell repertoires in COVID-19. Clones were sequenced by immunoSEQ multiplex PCR, and TCRdb holds only the in-frame ones, with some missing. The sample records over 450,000 clones, about 88% being singletons. Input material: peripheral blood. The receptors derive from a woman in her forties or fifties with COVID-19, enrolled during active disease. CDR3s include the opening cysteine and the closing phenylalanine or tryptophan. Each record gives: D gene, J gene, V gene, clone size, CDR3 length, CDR3 protein, CDR3 DNA. The D gene is left open where the match is weak. Rows give clone size only sometimes, using once, few, many, or a class for an expanded clone.

d_call: -
j_call: TRBJ2-7
v_call: TRBV28
clone_size: -
cdr3_length: 15
cdr3_aa: CASTSPEGVISEQYF
cdr3_nt: TGTGCCAGCACCTCCCCCGAGGGGGTGATAAGCGAGCAGTACTTC

d_call: -
j_call: TRBJ1-1
v_call: TRBV12-5
clone_size: once
cdr3_length: 13
cdr3_aa: CASGNTGSTEAFF
cdr3_nt: TGTGCTAGTGGAAATACAGGGAGTACTGAAGCTTTCTTT

d_call: TRBD2
j_call: TRBJ2-7
v_call: TRBV3-1/TRBV3-2
clone_size: once
cdr3_length: 14
cdr3_aa: CASSSWTSDYEQYF
cdr3_nt: TGTGCCAGCAGCTCGTGGACTAGCGACTACGAGCAGTACTTC

d_call: TRBD1
j_call: TRBJ1-2
v_call: TRBV2
clone_size: -
cdr3_length: 14
cdr3_aa: CASRHRDRGDGYTF
cdr3_nt: TGTGCCAGCAGACACCGGGACAGGGGAGACGGCTACACCTTC

d_call: TRBD1
j_call: TRBJ1-2
v_call: TRBV2
clone_size: -
cdr3_length: 14
cdr3_aa: CASSERDSLSGYTF
cdr3_nt: TGTGCCAGCAGTGAAAGGGACAGTCTTTCCGGCTACACCTTC

d_call: -
j_call: TRBJ2-5
v_call: TRBV12-3/TRBV12-4
clone_size: -
cdr3_length: 11
cdr3_aa: CASSLRETQYF
cdr3_nt: TGTGCCAGCAGCCTTCGGGAGACCCAGTACTTC

d_call: -
j_call: TRBJ2-5
v_call: TRBV2
clone_size: -
cdr3_length: 15
cdr3_aa: CASSRGRGEGETQYF
cdr3_nt: TGTGCCAGCTCAAGGGGCAGGGGAGAGGGGGAGACCCAGTACTTC

d_call: -
j_call: TRBJ1-6
v_call: TRBV6-1
clone_size: -
cdr3_length: 14
cdr3_aa: CASSEARAISPLHF
cdr3_nt: TGTGCCAGCAGTGAAGCGAGGGCTATTTCACCCCTCCACTTT

d_call: -
j_call: TRBJ1-5
v_call: TRBV7-3
clone_size: -
cdr3_length: 16
cdr3_aa: CASSCGGGKNNQPQHF
cdr3_nt: TGTGCCAGCAGCTGTGGAGGAGGGAAGAACAATCAGCCCCAGCATTTT

d_call: -
j_call: TRBJ1-6
v_call: TRBV5-1
clone_size: -
cdr3_length: 14
cdr3_aa: CASSLGNGNSPLHF
cdr3_nt: TGCGCCAGCAGCTTGGGTAACGGGAATTCACCCCTCCACTTT

d_call: TRBD1
j_call: TRBJ2-1
v_call: TRBV5-1
clone_size: -
cdr3_length: 16
cdr3_aa: CASSLGGQTFYNEQFF
cdr3_nt: TGCGCCAGCAGCTTGGGGGGACAGACCTTTTACAATGAGCAGTTCTTC

d_call: -
j_call: TRBJ1-1
v_call: TRBV7-2
clone_size: once
cdr3_length: 14
cdr3_aa: CASSPIPGQLEAFF
cdr3_nt: TGTGCCAGCAGCCCCATTCCGGGACAACTTGAAGCTTTCTTT

d_call: TRBD2
j_call: TRBJ2-1
v_call: TRBV4-1
clone_size: -
cdr3_length: 16
cdr3_aa: CASGSSPGGEGNEQFF
cdr3_nt: TGCGCCAGCGGGAGCTCCCCCGGGGGGGAAGGCAATGAGCAGTTCTTC

d_call: -
j_call: TRBJ2-7
v_call: TRBV7-9
clone_size: -
cdr3_length: 12
cdr3_aa: CASSLIGDEQYF
cdr3_nt: TGTGCCAGCAGCTTAATCGGGGACGAGCAGTACTTC

d_call: TRBD1
j_call: TRBJ2-7
v_call: TRBV5-5
clone_size: -
cdr3_length: 13
cdr3_aa: CASSLGQGNEQYF
cdr3_nt: TGTGCCAGCAGCTTGGGACAGGGGAACGAGCAGTACTTC

d_call: -
j_call: TRBJ1-5
v_call: TRBV30
clone_size: -
cdr3_length: 14
cdr3_aa: CAWSVGGWNQPQHF
cdr3_nt: TGTGCCTGGAGTGTGGGGGGGTGGAATCAGCCCCAGCATTTT

d_call: TRBD1
j_call: TRBJ2-1
v_call: TRBV5-1
clone_size: -
cdr3_length: 14
cdr3_aa: CASSLGQGTNEQFF
cdr3_nt: TGCGCCAGCAGCTTGGGACAGGGTACCAATGAGCAGTTCTTC

d_call: -
j_call: TRBJ1-1
v_call: TRBV29-1
clone_size: -
cdr3_length: 12
cdr3_aa: CSVRLGNTEAFF
cdr3_nt: TGCAGCGTCAGACTGGGGAACACTGAAGCTTTCTTT